Listed below are T cell receptor beta chains from one sample, sequenced in a study of cytomegalovirus exposure and HLA in healthy donors. Here immunoSEQ multiplex PCR was the method, and the copy in TCRdb shows in-frame clones only, minus some. The sample gives under 150,000 clones, around 84% of which show up once; less than 3% is in the top ten. Input material: PBMCs. The receptors stem from a man in his fifties in good health and CMV-seronegative. CDR3s include the opening cysteine and the closing phenylalanine or tryptophan. D genes are given only for firm matches. Expanded clones get a size class; other rows say once, few or many, or leave the size out.

.	TRBJ1-2	.	TRBV19	CASSSISAGYYGYTF	TGTGCCAGTAGTTCCATTTCGGCCGGGTACTATGGCTACACCTTC
.	TRBJ2-3	.	TRBV15	CATSRDRQASTDTQYF	TGTGCCACCAGCAGAGATAGACAGGCCAGCACAGATACGCAGTATTTT
.	TRBJ1-4	.	TRBV7-5	CARTLKERGRGNEKLFF	TGTGCCAGAACCCTTAAGGAAAGGGGGCGGGGAAATGAAAAACTGTTTTTT
.	TRBJ2-7	.	TRBV5-1	CASSLDDRSSYEQYF	TGCGCCAGCAGCTTGGACGACAGGTCGTCCTACGAGCAGTACTTC
.	TRBJ2-7	.	TRBV5-1	CASSDLDSYEQYF	TGCGCCAGCAGCGACTTGGACAGCTACGAGCAGTACTTC
.	TRBJ2-5	.	TRBV5-1	CASSPLKGEETQYF	TGCGCCAGCAGCCCCCTCAAAGGGGAAGAGACCCAGTACTTC
TRBD1	TRBJ1-1	once	TRBV7-8	CASSLVRDRDLNTEAFF	TGTGCCAGCAGCTTAGTCCGGGACAGGGACCTAAACACTGAAGCTTTCTTT
TRBD1	TRBJ1-1	.	TRBV27	CASSNQGAGWNTEAFF	TGTGCCAGCAGTAACCAGGGGGCGGGCTGGAACACTGAAGCTTTCTTT
.	TRBJ2-7	.	TRBV6-1	CASSLQGSYEQYF	TGTGCCAGCAGCTTGCAGGGATCCTACGAGCAGTACTTC
.	TRBJ1-2	.	TRBV5-1	CASSRDRTNYGYTF	TGCGCCAGTAGTCGAGACAGGACTAACTATGGCTACACCTTC
.	TRBJ1-5	.	TRBV6-1	CASSELRAGPQPQHF	TGTGCCAGCAGTGAACTGAGGGCGGGACCTCAGCCCCAGCATTTT
.	TRBJ1-2	.	TRBV7-2	CASTPNIRGPYTF	TGTGCCAGCACTCCGAATATTAGGGGTCCCTACACCTTC
.	TRBJ1-5	.	TRBV30	CAWSVGQGNSQPQHF	TGTGCCTGGAGTGTGGGGCAGGGGAATAGTCAGCCCCAGCATTTT
TRBD2	TRBJ2-3	.	TRBV5-1	CASSLTLAGGRYTQYF	TGCGCCAGCAGTTTGACCTTAGCGGGGGGGCGATATACGCAGTATTTT
TRBD1	TRBJ2-1	.	TRBV6-6	CASSYSVTGGEQFF	TGTGCCAGCAGTTACTCGGTTACAGGGGGTGAGCAGTTCTTC
.	TRBJ2-7	.	TRBV6-5	CASSYETGYSYEQYF	TGTGCCAGCAGTTACGAGACTGGCTACTCCTACGAGCAGTACTTC
.	TRBJ2-5	.	TRBV5-1	CASSFMGAGETQYF	TGCGCCAGCAGCTTCATGGGGGCGGGAGAGACCCAGTACTTC
TRBD1	TRBJ1-2	.	TRBV5-8	CASSSHPGQGEVNGYTF	TGTGCCAGCAGCTCACATCCGGGACAGGGGGAAGTAAATGGCTACACCTTC
TRBD2	TRBJ2-1	few	TRBV5-1	CASSLEVSGGHNEQFF	TGCGCCAGCAGCTTGGAGGTTAGCGGGGGACACAATGAGCAGTTCTTC
.	TRBJ2-2	.	TRBV2	CASSGQPTGELFF	TGTGCCAGCAGTGGACAGCCCACCGGGGAGCTGTTTTTT
TRBD1	TRBJ1-2	.	TRBV4-2	CASSQPGQGPDGYTF	TGTGCCAGCAGCCAACCGGGACAGGGGCCGGATGGCTACACCTTC
.	TRBJ2-2	.	TRBV13	CASRKNNRVGGELFF	TGTGCCAGCAGGAAGAACAACAGGGTCGGCGGGGAGCTGTTTTTT
TRBD1	TRBJ1-2	.	TRBV7-9	CASSFLGFRQGKGGYTF	TGTGCCAGCAGCTTTTTAGGTTTTCGACAGGGCAAAGGAGGCTACACCTTC
.	TRBJ1-4	few	TRBV6-1	CASSEILRRLNEKLFF	TGTGCCAGCAGTGAAATCCTACGGCGGCTAAATGAAAAACTGTTTTTT
.	TRBJ2-7	.	TRBV28	CASSLTGSPYEQYF	TGTGCCAGCAGTTTAACCGGGAGCCCCTACGAGCAGTACTTC
.	TRBJ2-7	.	TRBV4-1	CASSQDLSLGYEQYF	TGCGCCAGCAGCCAAGATCTATCACTCGGCTACGAGCAGTACTTC
TRBD1	TRBJ1-6	.	TRBV5-1	CASSRGGGQRDSPLHF	TGCGCCAGCAGCCGTGGTGGGGGACAGAGGGATTCACCCCTCCACTTT
.	TRBJ2-2	.	TRBV11-3	CASSLSLANTGELFF	TGTGCCAGCAGCTTAAGCCTGGCGAACACCGGGGAGCTGTTTTTT
TRBD2	TRBJ2-5	.	TRBV6-1	CASSVRTSGGAAETQYF	TGTGCCAGCAGTGTAAGGACTAGCGGGGGGGCGGCGGAGACCCAGTACTTC
.	TRBJ1-5	.	TRBV4-1	CASSQAGGGNQPQHF	TGCGCCAGCAGCCAAGCGGGGGGGGGCAATCAGCCCCAGCATTTT
TRBD2	TRBJ2-7	.	TRBV5-4	CASSPEGLATYEQYF	TGTGCCAGCAGCCCAGAGGGACTAGCCACCTACGAGCAGTACTTC
.	TRBJ2-1	.	TRBV6-1	CASKGRLVRDEQFF	TGTGCCAGCAAAGGTAGACTAGTGCGAGATGAGCAGTTCTTC
.	TRBJ1-6	.	TRBV5-5	CASSLGVQGNSPLHF	TGTGCCAGCAGCCTTGGGGTACAGGGAAACTCACCCCTCCACTTT
.	TRBJ1-4	.	TRBV27	CASSRSGQEKLFF	TGTGCCAGCAGTAGGTCTGGACAAGAAAAACTGTTTTTT
.	TRBJ2-3	.	TRBV15	CATSRALGLASTDTQYF	TGTGCCACCAGCAGAGCCCTCGGGCTAGCGAGCACAGATACGCAGTATTTT
TRBD1	TRBJ1-5	.	TRBV29-1	CSAYLDRGLSNQPQHF	TGCAGCGCTTATCTGGACAGGGGGCTCAGCAATCAGCCCCAGCATTTT
.	TRBJ1-1	.	TRBV14	CASSQCSGSNTEAFF	TGTGCCAGCAGCCAATGCAGCGGCAGTAACACTGAAGCTTTCTTT
.	TRBJ1-4	.	TRBV18	CASSPDSGGGEKLFF	TGTGCCAGCTCACCAGACTCGGGGGGCGGTGAAAAACTGTTTTTT
TRBD2	TRBJ2-1	few	TRBV10-2	CASRGSGGPYNEQFF	TGCGCCAGTCGGGGAAGCGGGGGGCCGTACAATGAGCAGTTCTTC
.	TRBJ2-3	.	TRBV6-6	CASFSGGAVLDTQYF	TGTGCCAGCTTTAGTGGGGGGGCTGTGTTAGATACGCAGTATTTT
TRBD2	TRBJ2-1	.	TRBV7-9	CASSFAGVNNEQFF	TGTGCCAGCAGCTTCGCGGGGGTCAACAATGAGCAGTTCTTC
TRBD1	TRBJ1-3	.	TRBV7-7	CASSLSVSIGTGFGNTIYF	TGTGCTAGCAGCTTATCGGTCTCCATAGGGACAGGGTTTGGAAACACCATATATTTT
TRBD1	TRBJ1-4	.	TRBV6-1	CASSLHRGEGEKLFF	TGTGCCAGCAGTTTACACAGGGGGGAGGGCGAAAAACTGTTTTTT
TRBD1	TRBJ1-2	.	TRBV6-1	CASSAGQGKDGYTF	TGTGCCAGCAGCGCTGGACAGGGCAAGGATGGCTACACCTTC
TRBD1	TRBJ2-2	once	TRBV30	CAWSDSGTGRTGELFF	TGTGCCTGGAGCGATTCCGGGACAGGGAGGACCGGGGAGCTGTTTTTT
.	TRBJ2-3	.	TRBV9	CASSVDSSTDTQYF	TGTGCCAGCAGCGTAGACTCTAGCACAGATACGCAGTATTTT
TRBD1	TRBJ2-5	.	TRBV4-2	CASSQAGQGQETQYF	TGTGCCAGCAGCCAAGCCGGACAGGGGCAAGAGACCCAGTACTTC
TRBD1	TRBJ2-7	.	TRBV5-1	CASRAGQGALYEQYF	TGCGCCAGCCGCGCAGGACAGGGGGCTTTGTACGAGCAGTACTTC
.	TRBJ1-1	.	TRBV30	CAWTLGRARAFF	TGTGCCTGGACCCTCGGCAGGGCTCGGGCTTTCTTT